This T cell receptor (beta chain) was retrieved from a study of blood T cells in healthy people across ages. Whole-study context: Template switching captured about one barcoded beta molecule per two T cells.

In this sample, this clonotype turned up many times. Its cognate antigen is unknown. The CDR3 runs to 16 residues. Trimming took 4 bases from V and 0 from J, leaving 14 bases between them. Per the germline V gene, CDR1 is SGHNT and CDR2 is YYREEE (reference sequence). At least 6.5 million PBMCs were isolated per sample. Study results and limitations: Naive T cell percentage showed a strong correlation with the diversity of TCR beta. What prevented conclusive comparison of naive and antigen-experienced cells was that PBMCs were unsorted.

Together with a sample-barcoded 5' primer, a J-beta primer mix was included in a second PCR lasting about 6 to 12 cycles. TCRdb used MiXCR to reprocess the 5' RACE reads, holding one entry per CDR3 protein. The sample consists of approximately 700,000 distinct CDR3 sequences, approximately 31% of them appearing once. V usage is TRBV5-4 and J usage is TRBJ2-1; D gene uncertain. The source of this sequence is an elderly woman in good health. Sequenced sample: blood. DNA for the CDR3: TGTGCCAGCAGCCCGGCACTGGCAAGCTCCTACAATGAGCAGTTCTTC. Its protein is CASSPALASSYNEQFF.